These T cell receptor beta chains were read from a single sample in a study of blood T cell repertoires in COVID-19. The data were produced by immunoSEQ multiplex PCR, yet TCRdb's version contains in-frame clones alone and is incomplete. The data hold 200,000 to 300,000 clones, with 84% observed a single time. Sample: peripheral blood. The receptors here all came from a human donor in a cohort sampled during active COVID-19. CDR3s include the opening cysteine and the closing phenylalanine or tryptophan. A D gene is named only where the DNA matches it firmly. Rows may omit the clone size; those that give it use once, few, many or a size class.

j_gene	d_gene	v_gene	abundance	CDR3aa	CDR3nt
TRBJ2-5	.	TRBV14	.	CANPGHITSFQETQYF	TGTGCCAATCCGGGACACATCACATCCTTTCAAGAGACCCAGTACTTC
TRBJ2-3	TRBD1	TRBV6-5	.	CASSSGDRSSADTQYF	TGTGCCAGCAGTTCTGGGGACAGGTCAAGTGCGGATACGCAGTATTTT
TRBJ2-3	.	TRBV7-9	.	CASRIAEYTDTQYF	TGTGCCAGCAGAATAGCGGAATACACAGATACGCAGTATTTT
TRBJ1-2	.	TRBV10-3	.	CAISKDRGYTF	TGTGCCATCAGTAAGGACAGAGGCTACACCTTC
TRBJ1-5	.	TRBV12-3/TRBV12-4	few	CASSPGVQPQHF	TGTGCCAGCAGCCCAGGGGTTCAGCCCCAGCATTTT
TRBJ1-3	TRBD1	TRBV7-7	.	CASSPKTGGYGNTIYF	TGTGCTAGCAGCCCCAAGACAGGGGGCTATGGAAACACCATATATTTT
TRBJ2-1	TRBD2	TRBV3-1/TRBV3-2	.	CASSLERGKNEQFF	TGTGCCAGCAGCCTCGAGCGGGGTAAGAATGAGCAGTTCTTC
TRBJ1-1	TRBD1	TRBV27	.	CASRLRADRVDTEAFF	TGTGCCAGCAGATTAAGGGCGGACAGGGTTGACACTGAAGCTTTCTTT
TRBJ1-1	.	TRBV6-6	.	CASSPPAGQNTEAFF	TGTGCCAGCAGTCCTCCTGCAGGCCAGAACACTGAAGCTTTCTTT
TRBJ1-2	TRBD1	TRBV7-2	.	CASSLVGTGVNYGYTF	TGTGCCAGCAGCTTAGTTGGGACAGGAGTGAACTATGGCTACACCTTC
TRBJ2-2	.	TRBV7-9	.	CASSLAPRGTGELFF	TGTGCCAGCAGCCTAGCGCCTCGAGGCACCGGGGAGCTGTTTTTT
TRBJ2-1	TRBD2	TRBV11-3	.	CASSLGDYGSNEQFF	TGTGCCAGCAGCTTAGGGGACTATGGGTCCAATGAGCAGTTCTTC
TRBJ2-1	.	TRBV28	once	CASSLERADRRNNEQFF	TGTGCCAGCAGTTTAGAACGGGCGGATAGGAGGAACAATGAGCAGTTCTTC
TRBJ2-7	.	TRBV10-2	.	CASSEIGGPYEQYF	TGCGCCAGCAGTGAGATTGGCGGGCCCTACGAGCAGTACTTC
TRBJ1-4	TRBD1	TRBV10-1	.	CARPGGEKLFF	TGCGCCCGACCAGGGGGGGAAAAACTGTTTTTT
TRBJ2-2	TRBD1	TRBV5-4	.	CASRADRGPGELFF	TGTGCCAGCAGGGCCGACAGGGGACCCGGGGAGCTGTTTTTT
TRBJ2-3	.	TRBV11-2	.	CASSFRGGSTDTQYF	TGTGCCAGCAGCTTCCGTGGCGGTAGCACAGATACGCAGTATTTT
TRBJ1-2	TRBD1	TRBV12-3/TRBV12-4	.	CASSTTGFYGYTF	TGTGCCAGCAGCACGACAGGGTTCTATGGCTACACCTTC
TRBJ2-1	.	TRBV10-3	.	CAISERDINEQFF	TGTGCCATCAGTGAAAGGGACATCAATGAGCAGTTCTTC
TRBJ2-4	TRBD1	TRBV5-1	.	CASSLSGTGGPQNIQYF	TGCGCCAGCAGCTTGTCGGGCACAGGGGGCCCCCAAAACATTCAGTACTTC
TRBJ2-3	.	TRBV3-1/TRBV3-2	.	CASSQEGAGTQYF	TGTGCCAGCAGCCAAGAAGGAGCCGGTACGCAGTATTTT
TRBJ1-1	.	TRBV21-1	.	CASTSERRDLNTEAFF	TGTGCCAGCACCTCGGAAAGGCGGGACTTGAACACTGAAGCTTTCTTT
TRBJ2-1	TRBD2	TRBV5-1	.	CASSLAASGRAPSYNEQFF	TGCGCCAGCAGCTTGGCGGCTAGCGGGAGGGCACCCTCCTACAATGAGCAGTTCTTC
TRBJ2-3	TRBD2	TRBV4-1	.	CASSQVIAGEDTQYF	TGCGCCAGCAGCCAAGTAATAGCGGGAGAAGATACGCAGTATTTT
TRBJ1-2	TRBD1	TRBV5-4	.	CASSLGPGQNGYTF	TGTGCCAGCAGCTTGGGCCCGGGACAGAATGGCTACACCTTC
TRBJ1-1	.	TRBV7-2	.	CASSLQGTTEAFF	TGTGCCAGCAGCTTGCAGGGTACCACTGAAGCTTTCTTT
TRBJ1-1	.	TRBV5-4	.	CASSFQANTEAFF	TGTGCCAGCAGCTTTCAGGCAAACACTGAAGCTTTCTTT
TRBJ1-6	.	TRBV6-1	few	CASSEQGPNGNSPLHF	TGTGCCAGCAGTGAACAGGGGCCCAATGGAAATTCACCCCTCCACTTT
TRBJ2-1	.	TRBV5-8	once	CASLDRSSYNEQFF	TGTGCCAGCCTAGACAGGAGCTCCTACAATGAGCAGTTCTTC
TRBJ2-3	.	TRBV6-1	.	CASSAELAPFQPDTQYF	TGTGCCAGCAGTGCTGAACTAGCCCCTTTTCAACCAGATACGCAGTATTTT
TRBJ1-4	.	TRBV19	.	CASSWRAGPEKLFF	TGTGCCAGTAGTTGGAGGGCCGGGCCTGAAAAACTGTTTTTT
TRBJ2-7	TRBD1	TRBV6-5	few	CASRLTGNSYEQYF	TGTGCCAGCAGATTGACAGGGAACTCCTACGAGCAGTACTTC
TRBJ2-7	.	TRBV28	.	CASSRSGLYEQYF	TGTGCCAGCAGCCGTAGCGGACTTTACGAGCAGTACTTC
TRBJ2-1	TRBD1	TRBV6-2/TRBV6-3	.	CASSFSDRGLDEQFF	TGTGCCAGCAGTTTCTCGGACAGGGGGCTGGATGAGCAGTTCTTC
TRBJ2-1	TRBD2	TRBV11-2	.	CASSLISGGHQYNEQFF	TGTGCCAGCAGCTTAATTAGCGGGGGACATCAATACAATGAGCAGTTCTTC
TRBJ1-2	TRBD1	TRBV5-1	.	CASSTGQGAGGYTF	TGCGCCAGCAGCACCGGACAGGGGGCGGGTGGCTACACCTTC
TRBJ2-3	.	TRBV10-3	.	CAISDSLLRTLTSTDTQYF	TGTGCCATCAGTGACTCACTTCTAAGGACTTTGACTAGCACAGATACGCAGTATTTT
TRBJ1-2	.	TRBV28	.	CATGVNYGYTF	TGTGCCACAGGGGTGAACTATGGCTACACCTTC
TRBJ2-5	TRBD2	TRBV5-1	.	CASSLGLAGADKKKETQYF	TGCGCCAGCAGCTTGGGGCTAGCGGGGGCCGACAAAAAGAAAGAGACCCAGTACTTC
TRBJ2-7	TRBD2	TRBV4-1	.	CASSQVPAGSYEQYF	TGCGCCAGCAGCCAAGTACCAGCGGGGTCCTACGAGCAGTACTTC
TRBJ1-5	.	TRBV5-5	.	CASSSDIISNQPQHF	TGTGCCAGCAGTTCGGACATCATTAGCAATCAGCCCCAGCATTTT
TRBJ1-1	.	TRBV7-9	.	CASSSDLGLLNTEAFF	TGTGCCAGCAGCTCCGACCTGGGGCTTTTGAACACTGAAGCTTTCTTT
TRBJ2-1	TRBD1	TRBV5-1	once	CASSLTGDVNNEQFF	TGCGCCAGCAGCTTAACAGGGGATGTAAATAATGAGCAGTTCTTC
TRBJ2-7	.	TRBV7-8	.	CASSTQDYEQYF	TGTGCCAGCAGCACTCAGGACTACGAGCAGTACTTC
TRBJ2-1	.	TRBV7-3	.	CASSPTSTHEQFF	TGTGCCAGCAGCCCAACTAGTACGCATGAGCAGTTCTTC
TRBJ2-7	.	TRBV2	.	CASSPSNVGGLTYEQYF	TGTGCCAGCAGCCCATCTAACGTGGGGGGGCTCACCTACGAGCAGTACTTC
TRBJ1-2	TRBD1	TRBV18	.	CASSPPNGQGASMGSGITGYTF	TGTGCCAGCTCACCACCGAACGGACAGGGGGCTTCCATGGGATCAGGAATAACTGGCTACACCTTC
TRBJ1-2	.	TRBV6-2/TRBV6-3	once	CASSSIRLIGVEGYTF	TGTGCCAGCAGTTCCATCAGACTAATTGGAGTGGAGGGCTACACCTTC
TRBJ2-1	TRBD1	TRBV5-4	.	CASSLVGTGWENEQFF	TGTGCCAGCAGCTTGGTGGGGACAGGGTGGGAGAATGAGCAGTTCTTC